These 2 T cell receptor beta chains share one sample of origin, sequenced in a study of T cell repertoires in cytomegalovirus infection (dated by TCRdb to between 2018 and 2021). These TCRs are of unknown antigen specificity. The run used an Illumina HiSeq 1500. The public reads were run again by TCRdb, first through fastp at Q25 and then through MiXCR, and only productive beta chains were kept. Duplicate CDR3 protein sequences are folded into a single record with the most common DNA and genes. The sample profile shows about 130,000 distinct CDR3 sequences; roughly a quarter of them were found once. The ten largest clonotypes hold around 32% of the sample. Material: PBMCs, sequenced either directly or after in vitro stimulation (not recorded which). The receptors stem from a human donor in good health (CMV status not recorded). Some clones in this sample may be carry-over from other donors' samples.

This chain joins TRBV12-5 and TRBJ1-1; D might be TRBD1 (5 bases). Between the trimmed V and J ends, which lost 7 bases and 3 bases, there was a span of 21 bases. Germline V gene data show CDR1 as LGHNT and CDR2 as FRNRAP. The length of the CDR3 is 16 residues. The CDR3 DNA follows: TGTGCTAGTGTCAACCTACCTGGGGGAGGGGACACTGAAGCTTTCTTT. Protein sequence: CASVNLPGGGDTEAFF.

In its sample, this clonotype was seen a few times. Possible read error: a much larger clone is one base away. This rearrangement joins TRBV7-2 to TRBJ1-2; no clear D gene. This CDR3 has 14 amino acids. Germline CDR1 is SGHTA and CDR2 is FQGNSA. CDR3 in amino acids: CASSLPPAAYDYTF. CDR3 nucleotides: TGTGCCAGCAGCTTACCCCCAGCGGCCTATGACTACACCTTC.